This T cell receptor (beta chain) was identified during a study of CD8 T cells in Susac syndrome. RNA amounts of roughly 0.45 to 1 ug underwent reverse transcription with random hexamers. Amplification of TCR beta CDR3 was carried out by immunoSEQ multiplex PCR, which covered 54 Vbeta and 13 Jbeta segments. TCRdb itself ran the immunoSEQ multiplex PCR reads through MiXCR, one entry per CDR3 protein. The sample contains about 150,000 distinct CDR3 sequences, roughly 96% of which appear only once. The CD8+ and CD4+ T cells were negatively isolated, with the TEMRA cells enriched by FACS. Trimming pared 5 bases from V and 2 bases from J, leaving 9 bases between. The CDR3 is 12 residues long. Germline CDR1 is SQVTM and CDR2 is ANQGSEA.

The rearrangement uses TRBV29-1 and TRBJ1-2; no firm D call. The origin of this receptor is a human donor with multiple sclerosis. The specimen was CD8+ T cells from PBMCs. The chain's CDR3 is CSVLSENYGYTF. CDR3 DNA: TGCAGCGTTTTGTCCGAAAACTATGGCTACACCTTC.